This T cell receptor beta chain was observed in a study of beta chain features in type 1 diabetes. Study details: Patients looked much like healthy donors when it came to age, gender and cell yields.

The V gene's germline CDR1 is SGHRS and CDR2 YFSETQ. Trimming pared 0 bases from V and 0 bases from J, leaving 19 bases between. CDR3 size: 20 residues. Naive, central memory, regulatory and stem cell-like memory cells within the CD4+ compartment were sorted using CD45RO/CCR7/CD25/CD127/CD95/CD27. The isolated RNA, all of it, was reverse transcribed, so expressed TCRB transcripts were what got sequenced. Sequenced by immunoSEQ multiplex PCR; TCRdb stores in-frame clones only, minus some. The sample lists some 150,000 clones; roughly 53% were seen once. The rearrangement links TRBV5-1 to TRBJ2-6; possibly TRBD1 for D (6 bases). Material: Tregs from blood. This sequence originates from a man aged 18 to 35 in good health. The CDR3 region has the DNA TGCGCCAGCAGCTTGGGAATATTCAGGGGCCTTTTCTCTGGGGCCAACGTCCTGACTTTC. Residues: CASSLGIFRGLFSGANVLTF.